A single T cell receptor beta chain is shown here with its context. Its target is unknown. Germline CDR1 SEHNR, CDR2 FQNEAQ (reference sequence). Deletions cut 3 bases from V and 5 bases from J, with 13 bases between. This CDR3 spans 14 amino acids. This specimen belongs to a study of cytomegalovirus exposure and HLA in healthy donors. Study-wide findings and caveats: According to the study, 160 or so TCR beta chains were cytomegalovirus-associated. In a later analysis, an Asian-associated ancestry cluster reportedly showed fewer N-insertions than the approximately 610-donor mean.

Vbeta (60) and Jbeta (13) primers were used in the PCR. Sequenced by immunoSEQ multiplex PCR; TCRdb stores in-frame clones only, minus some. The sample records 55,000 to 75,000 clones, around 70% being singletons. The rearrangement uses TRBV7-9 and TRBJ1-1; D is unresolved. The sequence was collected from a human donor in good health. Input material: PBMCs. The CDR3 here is CASSLLVDSTEAFF. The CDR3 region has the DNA TGTGCCAGCAGCTTGTTAGTAGATAGTACTGAAGCTTTCTTT.